Here is one T cell receptor (beta chain) with its context. This entry comes from a study of blood T cell repertoires in COVID-19. Study-wide background: Sites in the United States, Italy and Spain provided acute and convalescent COVID-19 samples. From T cells, B-cell-depleted T cells, or PBMCs came the material, which was cDNA or gDNA.

The germline V gene has CDR1 SNHLY and CDR2 FYNNEI. The CDR3 has 13 amino acids. V was cut by 6 bases and J by 3 bases, with 11 bases left in between. The authors' processing: Estimation of nucleated cell counts relied on the amplification of reference gene primers. Libraries were prepared by immunoSEQ multiplex PCR; TCRdb keeps only in-frame clonotypes and omits some of them. V and J calls and clone size come straight from that table; D and trimming were deduced from the DNA. The sample consists of just under 45,000 clones, roughly 90% of them appearing once. Sequencing used peripheral blood. The V call is TRBV2, the J call TRBJ1-2, with a weak D call TRBD1 (5 bases). This receptor was obtained from a woman older than 75 in a cohort sampled during active or convalescent COVID-19. The CDR3 region has the DNA TGTGCCAGCAGGGGATGGGGGGACTATGGCTACACCTTC. It specifies CASRGWGDYGYTF. Full variable domain (remainder filled in from reference TRBV2 and TRBJ1-2): EPEVTQTPSHQVTQMGQEVILRCVPISNHLYFYWYRQILGQKVEFLVSFYNNEISEKSEIFDDQFSVERPDGSNFTLKIRSTKLEDSAMYFCASRGWGDYGYTFGSGTRLTVV.